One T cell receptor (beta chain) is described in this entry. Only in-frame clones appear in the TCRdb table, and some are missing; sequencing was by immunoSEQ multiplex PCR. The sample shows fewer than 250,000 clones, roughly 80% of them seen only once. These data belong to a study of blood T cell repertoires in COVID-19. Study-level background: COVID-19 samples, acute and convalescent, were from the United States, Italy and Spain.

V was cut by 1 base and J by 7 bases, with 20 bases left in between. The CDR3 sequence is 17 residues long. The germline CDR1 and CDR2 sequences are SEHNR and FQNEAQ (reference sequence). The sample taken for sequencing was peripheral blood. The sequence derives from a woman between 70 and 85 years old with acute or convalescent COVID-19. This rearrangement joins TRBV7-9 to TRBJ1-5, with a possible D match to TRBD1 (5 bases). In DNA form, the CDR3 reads TGTGCCAGCAGCTTAGGCCCCTACAGCACAGGAGACCAGCCCCAGCATTTT. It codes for CASSLGPYSTGDQPQHF.